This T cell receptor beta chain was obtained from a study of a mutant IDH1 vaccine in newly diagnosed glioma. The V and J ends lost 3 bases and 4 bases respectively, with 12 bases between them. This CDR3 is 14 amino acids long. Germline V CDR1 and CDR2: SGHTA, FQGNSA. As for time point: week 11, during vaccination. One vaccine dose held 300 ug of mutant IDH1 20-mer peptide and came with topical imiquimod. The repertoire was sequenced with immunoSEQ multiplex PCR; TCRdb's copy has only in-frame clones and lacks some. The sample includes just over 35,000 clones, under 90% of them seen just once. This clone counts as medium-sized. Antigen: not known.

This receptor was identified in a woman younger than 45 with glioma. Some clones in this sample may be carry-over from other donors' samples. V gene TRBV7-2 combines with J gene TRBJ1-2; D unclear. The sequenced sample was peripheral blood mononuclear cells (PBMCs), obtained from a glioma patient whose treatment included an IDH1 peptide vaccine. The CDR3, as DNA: TGTGCCAGCAGCTTTTCAGCCAGCCTCTATGGCTACACCTTC. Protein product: CASSFSASLYGYTF.